The next 22 T cell receptor beta chains were all read from a single sample in a study of blood T cell repertoires in COVID-19. Here immunoSEQ multiplex PCR was the method, and the copy in TCRdb shows in-frame clones only, minus some. The sample has about 170,000 clones, more than 75% seen once. Sequenced material: peripheral blood. The source is a man in his forties or fifties who had recovered from COVID-19.

This rearrangement joins TRBV12-3 or TRBV12-4 to TRBJ1-1, with D tentatively TRBD1 (5 bases). The CDR3 loop spans 13 amino acids. V was shortened by 6 bases and J by 3 bases, with 11 bases between the two germline ends. CDR3 protein: CASRRGGYTEAFF. CDR3 nucleotides: TGTGCCAGCAGGCGGGGGGGGTACACTGAAGCTTTCTTT.

The rearrangement uses TRBV18 and TRBJ2-1, with 7 bases that match TRBD2. The CDR3 extends over 15 amino acids. Unmatched junction bases numbered 12, after V lost 1 base and J lost 12 bases. Per the germline V gene, CDR1 is KGHSH and CDR2 is LQKENI. CDR3 bases: TGTGCCAGCTCACCACAGCGGGAAGTCACAATGAGGCAGTTCTTC. This sequence encodes CASSPQREVTMRQFF. The whole variable domain, filled in from reference TRBV18 and TRBJ2-1, reads NAGVMQNPRHLVRRRGQEARLRCSPMKGHSHVYWYRQLPEEGLKFMVYLQKENIIDESGMPKERFSAEFPKEGPSILRIQQVVRGDSAAYFCASSPQREVTMRQFFGPGTRLTVL.

The chain uses TRBV10-3 and TRBJ2-2; 7 bases line up with TRBD1. J lost 1 base, V lost 9 bases, and 2 bases had no gene match. Germline CDR1 and CDR2: ENHRY and SYGVKD. The CDR3 sequence is 13 residues long. In DNA, the CDR3 is TGTGCCATTGGACAGGTGAACACCGGGGAGCTGTTTTTT. Translation gives CAIGQVNTGELFF.

J is TRBJ2-7 and V is TRBV4-2; TRBD1 might be the D (6 bases). Germline V CDR1 and CDR2: LGHNA, YNFKEQ. This CDR3 contains 15 residues. Trimming pared 0 bases from V and 2 bases from J, leaving 11 bases between. The CDR3 here is CASSQDLYRAYEQYF. DNA for the CDR3: TGTGCCAGCAGCCAAGATTTGTACAGGGCCTACGAGCAGTACTTC.

There are a few counts of this clone. This chain joins TRBV7-3 and TRBJ1-1; 7 bases line up with TRBD1. In germline, CDR1 is SGHTA, CDR2 FQGTGA. The ends lost 5 bases at V and 8 bases at J; junction bases unmatched: 8. This CDR3 is 13 amino acids long. The CDR3 protein is CASSPGQEGEAFF. CDR3 in DNA: TGTGCCAGCAGCCCCGGACAGGAGGGCGAAGCTTTCTTT.

The V gene is TRBV19, the J gene TRBJ1-6, with 9 bases lining up with TRBD1. This CDR3 comprises 14 residues. V shed 5 bases, J shed 9 bases, and the junction held 5 bases outside the gene matches. Looked up from germline, CDR1 is LNHDA and CDR2 is SQIVND (reference sequence). In nucleotides, the CDR3 is TGTGCCAGTAGTGCCGGGACAGGGATTTCACCCCTCCACTTT. Protein sequence: CASSAGTGISPLHF.

The chain couples TRBV10-3 to TRBJ2-3, with a tentative D call TRBD2 (5 bases). The CDR3 totals 15 residues. The V end was cut by 0 bases, the J end by 2 bases, with 9 bases between. The germline gives CDR1 ENHRY, CDR2 SYGVKD. In nucleotides, the CDR3 is TGTGCCATCAGTGAGTCTGAGGGCTACACAGATACGCAGTATTTT. The encoded protein is CAISESEGYTDTQYF.

The rearrangement joins TRBV28 to TRBJ1-2; D uncertain. The CDR3 spans 13 residues. Germline V CDR1 and CDR2: MDHEN, SYDVKM. Trimming stripped 2 bases from V and 14 bases from J, with 18 bases between. CDR3 in amino acids: CASSLNFGPHGTF. The CDR3 DNA follows: TGTGCCAGCAGTTTAAATTTTGGCCCGCACGGGACCTTC.

As DNA, the CDR3 is TGTGCCAGCAGTTTAGAACACCTTTTTGGCTACACCTTC. Encoded protein: CASSLEHLFGYTF. The chain couples TRBV12-3 or TRBV12-4 to TRBJ1-2, with D hard to call. There are 13 residues in the CDR3. With 1 base removed from V and 7 bases from J, the gap between germline ends came to 10 bases.

The genes are TRBV5-8 and TRBJ2-5; 12 bases match TRBD1. J lost 5 bases, V lost 1 base, and 6 bases had no gene match. The V gene's germline CDR1 is SGHTS and CDR2 YDEGEE. This CDR3 spans 16 amino acids. The DNA of the CDR3 is TGTGCCAGCAGCTTGTTACTGGGACAGGGGGCCGAGACCCAGTACTTC. Its protein is CASSLLLGQGAETQYF. Complete variable domain (other parts from reference TRBV5-8 and TRBJ2-5): EAGVTQSPTHLIKTRGQQATLRCSPISGHTSVYWYQQALGLGLQFLLWYDEGEERNRGNFPPRFSGRQFPNYSSELNVNALELEDSALYLCASSLLLGQGAETQYFGPGTRLLVL.

The chain joins TRBV11-1 to TRBJ2-1, with a weak D call TRBD1 (5 bases). Germline V CDR1 and CDR2: SGHAT, FQDESV (reference sequence). V was clipped by 5 bases and J by 7 bases, with 15 bases between them. The CDR3 totals 14 residues. CDR3 residues: CASSRQPTQNEQFF. CDR3 coding DNA: TGTGCCAGCAGCAGACAGCCAACCCAAAATGAGCAGTTCTTC.

This clone has a single count. The V call is TRBV6-6, the J call TRBJ2-5, with a possible D match to TRBD2 (6 bases). Germline assignment: CDR1 MNHNY and CDR2 SVGAGI (reference sequence). The CDR3 totals 15 residues. Trimming removed 8 bases at V and 2 bases at J, with 18 bases between. The CDR3 protein is CASASNRLVQETQYF. CDR3 nucleotide sequence: TGTGCCAGCGCCTCGAATAGACTAGTTCAAGAGACCCAGTACTTC.

The V gene is TRBV6-5, the J gene TRBJ1-3; 7 nucleotides line up with TRBD1. CDR1 MNHEY and CDR2 SVGAGI come from the germline V gene. V was clipped by 6 bases and J by 7 bases; unmatched bases: 3. The CDR3 extends over 12 amino acids. The CDR3 DNA follows: TGTGCCAGCAGGACAGGGTTCAACACCATATATTTT. It translates to CASRTGFNTIYF.

In regard to this clone: Sequence at one end of the junction differs from germline and may be a read error. V usage is TRBV7-9 and J usage is TRBJ1-2; D possibly corresponds to TRBD1 (5 bases). The CDR3 is made up of 14 amino acids. From germline, CDR1 is SEHNR and CDR2 FQNEAQ (reference sequence). CDR3 DNA sequence: TGTGCCAGCAGCCCGGCGACAGCGAGCTATGGTTACACCTTC. As protein: CASSPATASYGYTF.

The chain combines TRBV19 with TRBJ2-7, with D perhaps matching TRBD2 (5 bases). The germline V gene encodes CDR1 LNHDA and CDR2 SQIVND (reference sequence). The CDR3 runs 14 residues. V was trimmed by 4 bases and J by 1 base, leaving 11 bases between them. The CDR3 region is CASSNLDWSYEQYF. The CDR3 coding sequence is TGTGCCAGTAGTAACCTGGACTGGTCCTACGAGCAGTACTTC.

The chain has TRBV27 and TRBJ1-3; no definite D call. Germline V gene data show CDR1 as MNHEY and CDR2 as SMNVEV (reference sequence). The CDR3 extends over 13 amino acids. V dropped 6 bases and J dropped 1 base, with 7 bases sitting between them. For the CDR3, the DNA is TGTGCCAGCAGGCGTAGTTCTGGAAACACCATATATTTT. It encodes CASRRSSGNTIYF.

The CDR3 loop is CASSPDYPTYNEQFF. The CDR3 bases are TGTGCCAGCAGTCCCGACTACCCGACCTACAATGAGCAGTTCTTC. The rearrangement uses TRBV3-1 (or the pseudogene TRBV3-2) and TRBJ2-1, with D possibly being TRBD2 (5 bases). The CDR3 is 15 amino acids. Germline CDR1 is LGHDT and CDR2 is YNNKEL (reference sequence). V was trimmed by 6 bases and J by 2 bases, leaving 14 bases between them.

The CDR3 nucleotides read TGTGCCAGCAGCCGCCAAGAGGGAAACACCATATATTTT. Translating it yields CASSRQEGNTIYF. The V and J genes are TRBV7-2 and TRBJ1-3; D is uncertain. The germline CDR1 and CDR2 sequences are SGHTA and FQGNSA. The ends were cut back, 5 bases at V and 4 bases at J, with 9 bases in the middle. This CDR3 is built from 13 residues.

The chain combines TRBV5-3 with TRBJ2-1, with 14 bases fitting TRBD2. TRBV5-3 is an ORF, with its function uncertain. The CDR3 totals 18 residues. V shed 3 bases, J shed 9 bases, and the junction held 14 bases outside the gene matches. This CDR3 is CARSSPLLTSGGAGEQFF. The CDR3 nucleotides read TGTGCCAGAAGCTCGCCCCTCCTGACTAGCGGGGGGGCTGGTGAGCAGTTCTTC.

The genes are TRBV2 and TRBJ1-2; tentatively, D is TRBD1 (5 bases). The V gene's germline CDR1 is SNHLY and CDR2 FYNNEI. Trimming stripped 3 bases from V and 8 bases from J, with 19 bases between. The CDR3 spans 15 residues. The DNA of the CDR3 is TGTGCCAGCAGTGACGACGCAGGACACCGATCGGGCTACACCTTC. This codes for CASSDDAGHRSGYTF.

The chain uses TRBV11-3 and TRBJ2-2, with a tentative D call TRBD2 (5 bases). This CDR3 comprises 17 residues. V was pared by 0 bases and J by 8 bases, with 19 bases between. Germline V CDR1 and CDR2: SGHNT, YENEEA. CDR3 in DNA: TGTGCCAGCAGCTTAGATCCCGTAGCGCCTGGTGGAGGGGAGCTGTTTTTT. It encodes CASSLDPVAPGGGELFF.

The chain couples TRBV19 to TRBJ1-5, with D perhaps TRBD1 (6 bases). CDR1 LNHDA and CDR2 SQIVND come from the germline V gene (reference sequence). The germline V and J ends were trimmed by 5 bases and 6 bases, with 20 bases remaining between them. There are 16 residues in the CDR3. The CDR3 nucleotides are TGTGCCAGTAGTGGTGGGACATCACGCTGGCGTCAGCCCCAGCATTTT. Protein product: CASSGGTSRWRQPQHF.